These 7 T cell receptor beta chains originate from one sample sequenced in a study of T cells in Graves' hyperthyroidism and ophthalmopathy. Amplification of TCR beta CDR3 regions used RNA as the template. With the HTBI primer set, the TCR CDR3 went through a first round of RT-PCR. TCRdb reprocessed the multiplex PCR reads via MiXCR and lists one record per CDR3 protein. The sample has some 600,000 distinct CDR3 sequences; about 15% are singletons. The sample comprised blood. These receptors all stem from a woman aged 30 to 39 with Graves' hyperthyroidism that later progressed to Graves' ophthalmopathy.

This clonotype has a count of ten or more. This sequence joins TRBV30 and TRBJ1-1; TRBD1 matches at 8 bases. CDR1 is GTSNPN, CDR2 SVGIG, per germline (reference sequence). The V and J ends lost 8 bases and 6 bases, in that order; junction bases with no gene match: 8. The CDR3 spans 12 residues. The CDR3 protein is CAGRRTGSEAFF. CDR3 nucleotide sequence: TGTGCCGGACGTCGGACAGGGTCTGAAGCTTTCTTT. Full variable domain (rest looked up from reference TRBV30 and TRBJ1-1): SQTIHQWPATLVQPVGSPLSLECTVEGTSNPNLYWYRQAAGRGLQLLFYSVGIGQISSEVPQNLSASRPQDRQFILSSKKLLLSDSGFYLCAGRRTGSEAFFGQGTRLTVV.

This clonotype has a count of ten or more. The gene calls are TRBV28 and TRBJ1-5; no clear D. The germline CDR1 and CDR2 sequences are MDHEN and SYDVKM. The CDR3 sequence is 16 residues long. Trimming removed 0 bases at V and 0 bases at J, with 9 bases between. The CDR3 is CASSLWGYYSNQPQHF. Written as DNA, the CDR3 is TGTGCCAGCAGTTTATGGGGCTATTATAGCAATCAGCCCCAGCATTTT.

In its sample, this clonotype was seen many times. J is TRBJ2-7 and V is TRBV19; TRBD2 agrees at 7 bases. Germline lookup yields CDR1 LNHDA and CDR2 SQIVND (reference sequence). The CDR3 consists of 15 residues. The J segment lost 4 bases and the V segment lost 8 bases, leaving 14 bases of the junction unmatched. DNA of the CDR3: TGTGCCAGTCTCGTGCCAGCGGGGAAAAGGTACGAGCAGTACTTC. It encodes CASLVPAGKRYEQYF.

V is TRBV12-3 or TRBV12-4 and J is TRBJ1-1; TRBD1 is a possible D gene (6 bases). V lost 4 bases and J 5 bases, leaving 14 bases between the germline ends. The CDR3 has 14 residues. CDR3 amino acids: CASSWFQGSTEAFF. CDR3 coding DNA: TGTGCCAGCAGTTGGTTTCAGGGGAGTACTGAAGCTTTCTTT.

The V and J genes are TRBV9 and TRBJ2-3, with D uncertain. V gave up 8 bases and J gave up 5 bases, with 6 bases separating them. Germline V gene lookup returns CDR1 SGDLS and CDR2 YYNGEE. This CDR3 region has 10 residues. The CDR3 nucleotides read TGTGCCAGTCAGCTAGATACGCAGTATTTT. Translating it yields CASQLDTQYF.

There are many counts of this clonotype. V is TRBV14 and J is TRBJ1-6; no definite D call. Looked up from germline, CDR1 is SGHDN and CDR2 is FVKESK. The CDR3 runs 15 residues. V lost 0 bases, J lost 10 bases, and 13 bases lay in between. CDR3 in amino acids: CASSQELIRESPLHF. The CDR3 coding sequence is TGTGCCAGCAGCCAAGAACTGATCCGAGAATCACCCCTCCACTTT. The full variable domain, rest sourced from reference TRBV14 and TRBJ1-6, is EAGVTQFPSHSVIEKGQTVTLRCDPISGHDNLYWYRRVMGKEIKFLLHFVKESKQDESGMPNNRFLAERTGGTYSTLKVQPAELEDSGVYFCASSQELIRESPLHFGNGTRLTVT.

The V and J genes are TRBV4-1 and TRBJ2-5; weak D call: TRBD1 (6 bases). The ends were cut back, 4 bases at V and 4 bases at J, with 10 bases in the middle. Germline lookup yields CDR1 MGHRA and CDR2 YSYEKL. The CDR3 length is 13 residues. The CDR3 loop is CASSPGDSETQYF. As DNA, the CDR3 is TGCGCCAGCAGCCCAGGGGATTCAGAGACCCAGTACTTC.